This T cell receptor (beta chain) stems from a study of T-cell reconstitution after alpha-beta-depleted transplantation in children. Trimming removed 3 bases from V and 0 bases from J, with 14 bases in between. The germline V gene has CDR1 SQVTM and CDR2 ANQGSEA. CDR3 size: 15 residues. This clonotype was counted between two and nine times. Unique molecular identifiers were used in preparing the TCRbeta library. TCRdb independently ran MiXCR on the PCR reads; one entry per CDR3 protein. The sample yields around 400,000 distinct CDR3 sequences, 20% seen once. This receptor was identified in a human donor who donated a stem cell graft to a child with acute myeloid leukemia. Sequencing used PBMCs from the stem cell graft donor, obtained from the stem cell graft. The genes are TRBV29-1 and TRBJ1-1; D is unclear. CDR3 DNA sequence: TGCAGCGTTGAGAGACGGGGAGGGATGAACACTGAAGCTTTCTTT. It is translated as CSVERRGGMNTEAFF.